A selection of T cell receptor beta chains follows, all from one sample in a study of beta chain features in type 1 diabetes. The protocol was immunoSEQ multiplex PCR, while the TCRdb copy is restricted to in-frame clones and leaves out a portion. Seen here are over 150,000 clones, around 8% observed once, and the top ten hold about 0.5%. The sequencing sample was made of central memory CD4+ T cells from blood. The receptors were sampled from a woman in her late teens or twenties with type 1 diabetes. Each CDR3 is given without its conserved first and last residue. Only some rows state a clone size, as once, few, many or a class for expanded clones.

>TRBV7-2|TRBJ2-5|NA
ASSLDMRETQY
>TRBV5-1|TRBJ2-1|NA
ASSLKGTGGNEQF
>TRBV28|TRBJ2-7|NA
ASSLLIDRDHEQY
>TRBV30|TRBJ2-1|NA
AFKLRLAGVGEQF
>TRBV6-6|TRBJ1-1|few
ASTHREAF
>TRBV7-2|TRBJ1-6|NA
ASILGAGGVGWHSPLH
>TRBV7-2|TRBJ1-2|NA
ASSLSFSDSLAGYT
>TRBV10-3|TRBJ1-1|NA
AISQGTLHTEAF
>TRBV30|TRBJ1-2|few
AWSPGNYGYT
>TRBV7-2|TRBJ2-7|few
ASSFSGAYEQY
>TRBV30|TRBJ2-1|many
AWRNSGRANEQF
>TRBV4-1|TRBJ2-2|NA
ASSQELQGAGGELF
>TRBV6-5|TRBJ2-5|few
ASSPGTQGETQY
>TRBV6-6|TRBJ1-4|NA
ASSSHLTGGSEKLF
>TRBV28|TRBJ2-7|few
ASSPSGRAREQY
>TRBV5-1|TRBJ2-2|NA
ASSLGPGGNTGELF
>TRBV7-9|TRBJ1-2|NA
ASSLSTGDGYT
>TRBV7-2|TRBJ2-3|many
ASSLALGRGLPSNERTDTQY
>TRBV28|TRBJ2-7|few
ASSLPSGRAEVEQY
>TRBV28|TRBJ2-7|few
ASKGTPSYEQY
>TRBV2|TRBJ1-4|few
ASNLKTGEKLF
>TRBV5-6|TRBJ2-5|few
ASRSAGGRETQY
>TRBV28|TRBJ2-7|NA
ASSSPGGAEEQY
>TRBV7-9|TRBJ2-3|few
AGTRGGAGDTQY
>TRBV7-2|TRBJ2-5|NA
ASSTTPSGTQY
>TRBV14|TRBJ2-7|few
ASSPIPDRGTAY
>TRBV11-2|TRBJ2-3|NA
ASSPGVAGTDTQY
>TRBV11-3|TRBJ2-5|few
ASSLLGSETQY
>TRBV5-1|TRBJ1-2|NA
ASSFGDRGSGGYT